Below, 21 T cell receptor beta chains from the same sample are listed, as sequenced in a study of graft-versus-host responses after intestinal transplantation. Responders that carried the CFSE label, roughly 200,000 of them, were plated with roughly 200,000 irradiated, violet-dye-labeled stimulator cells. Method: immunoSEQ multiplex PCR; TCRdb's copy keeps in-frame clones and lacks some. Of approximately 10,000 clones listed, 25% to 30% are singletons. The input for sequencing was alloreactive CD8+ T cells from a mixed lymphocyte reaction culture, taken before intestinal transplant. Subset indicated: CFSE-low proliferating T cells sorted from approximately 6-day pre-transplant mixed lymphocyte reaction (GvH or HvG direction). The receptors originated from a human patient who received an intestinal transplant.

With respect to this clone: The same CDR3 also results from other DNA sequences found in this sample. The CDR3 spells CASSLGSSGNTIYF. As DNA, the CDR3 is TGTGCCAGCAGCCTTGGGAGCTCTGGAAACACCATATATTTT. The chain employs TRBV11-2 and TRBJ1-3; no clear D. Looked up from germline, CDR1 is SGHAT and CDR2 is FQNNGV. V shed 5 bases and J shed 0 bases, with 8 bases lying between them. CDR3 size: 14 residues. The full variable domain, with the rest looked up from reference TRBV11-2 and TRBJ1-3, is EAGVAQSPRYKIIEKRQSVAFWCNPISGHATLYWYQQILGQGPKLLIQFQNNGVVDDSQLPKDRFSAERLKGVDSTLKIQPAKLEDSAVYLCASSLGSSGNTIYFGEGSWLTVV.

Only a few counts were recorded for this clone. The CDR3 nucleotides read TGCGCCAGCAGTTATTATATAGACACTTCACCCCTCCACTTT. Protein product: CASSYYIDTSPLHF. The chain is built from TRBV10-2 and TRBJ1-6, with no clear D. Trimming took off 5 bases at V and 9 bases at J, with 14 bases between the two ends. Germline CDR1 WSHSY, CDR2 SAAADI. The CDR3 spans 14 residues.

V gene TRBV6-1 combines with J gene TRBJ1-1; the D gene is possibly TRBD1 (5 bases). The CDR3 loop spans 12 amino acids. Germline CDR1 MNHNS, CDR2 SASEGT. The V end was cut by 5 bases, the J end by 6 bases, with 10 bases between. Written as DNA, the CDR3 is TGTGCCAGCAGTTTCCCAGGGCCTGAAGCTTTCTTT. Amino acids: CASSFPGPEAFF.

V usage is TRBV27 and J usage is TRBJ1-6, with 8 bases aligning to TRBD1. The trim removed 1 base at V and 0 bases at J, leaving 2 bases unmatched. CDR1 is MNHEY and CDR2 is SMNVEV in the germline V gene (reference sequence). The length of the CDR3 is 17 residues. CDR3 coding DNA: TGTGCCAGCAGTTTATACCAGGGGGCCTCCTATAATTCACCCCTCCACTTT. This sequence encodes CASSLYQGASYNSPLHF.

The chain is built from TRBV2 and TRBJ2-7, with TRBD1 as a possible D gene (6 bases). The germline V gene has CDR1 SNHLY and CDR2 FYNNEI. The length of the CDR3 is 10 residues. Trimming took off 7 bases at V and 6 bases at J, with 7 bases between the two ends. DNA for the CDR3: TGTGCCAGCATAGGGGGCGAGCAGTACTTC. Protein product: CASIGGEQYF.

This clone came up a few times. The chain combines TRBV5-6 with TRBJ2-7, with 9 bases matching TRBD1. The CDR3 loop spans 16 amino acids. J was trimmed by 2 bases and V by 1 base; bases with no gene match: 7. CDR1 is SGHDT, CDR2 YYEEEE, per germline. The CDR3 loop is CASSLWDRAITYEQYF. In DNA, the CDR3 is TGTGCCAGCAGCTTGTGGGACAGGGCCATCACCTACGAGCAGTACTTC.

The rearrangement uses TRBV13 and TRBJ2-5, with D unresolved. The ends were cut back, 5 bases at V and 4 bases at J, with 5 bases in the middle. The CDR3 extends over 11 amino acids. The germline V gene has CDR1 PRHDT and CDR2 FYEKMQ (reference sequence). The CDR3 loop reads CASSRGETQYF. DNA for the CDR3: TGTGCCAGCAGCCGAGGAGAGACCCAGTACTTC.

This rearrangement joins TRBV29-1 to TRBJ2-5; 7 bases are a match to TRBD2. Trimming at V came to 4 bases and at J to 5 bases, leaving 10 bases not matched to a gene. CDR1 is SQVTM, CDR2 ANQGSEA, per germline. The CDR3 totals 14 residues. Here the CDR3 DNA reads TGCAGCGTTGGCGGTTTGGCGGGGGAGGAGACCCAGTACTTC. Translation gives CSVGGLAGEETQYF.

This clone was recorded a few times. The rearrangement uses TRBV29-1 and TRBJ2-7; possible D gene TRBD2, 6 bases. The germline V gene has CDR1 SQVTM and CDR2 ANQGSEA. V lost 8 bases to trimming and J lost 3 bases, with 17 bases between them. This CDR3 region has 13 residues. The CDR3 nucleotides read TGCAGCTTTCGGGGCGGGACCCTCTACGAGCAGTACTTC. As protein: CSFRGGTLYEQYF.

This clone occurred many times. J is TRBJ2-7 and V is TRBV19; TRBD2 matches 7 bases. After removal of 10 bases from V and 0 bases from J, the junction contained 6 bases not matched to a gene. From germline, CDR1 is LNHDA and CDR2 SQIVND (reference sequence). This CDR3 has 13 amino acids. The CDR3 protein is CATRTRDSYEQYF. The CDR3 bases are TGTGCCACCCGGACTAGGGACTCCTACGAGCAGTACTTC.

This clone appeared once. The genes are TRBV6-5 and TRBJ2-7; D is possibly TRBD1 (5 bases). Germline V lookup: CDR1 MNHEY, CDR2 SVGAGI. The germline V and J ends were trimmed by 0 bases and 0 bases, with 6 bases remaining between them. The CDR3 contains 14 residues. The CDR3 is CASSYSDSSYEQYF. The CDR3 bases are TGTGCCAGCAGTTACTCCGACAGCTCCTACGAGCAGTACTTC.

By share of the sample, this clone is medium-sized. This chain joins TRBV18 and TRBJ2-7; weak D call: TRBD2 (6 bases). The CDR3 is 14 residues long. Germline V CDR1 and CDR2: KGHSH, LQKENI. Trimming removed 0 bases from V and 5 bases from J, with 11 bases in between. CDR3 sequence reads: CASSPPGGGNEQYF. Here the CDR3 DNA reads TGTGCCAGCTCACCACCGGGGGGTGGGAACGAGCAGTACTTC.

The rearrangement links TRBV5-5 to TRBJ2-5; 9 positions agree with TRBD1. The DNA end favors TRBJ2-7, so the J call may be wrong. CDR3 size: 14 residues. Germline loops: CDR1 SGHKS, CDR2 YYEKEE (reference sequence). The CDR3 spells CASSSGQGPYEQYF. The CDR3 nucleotides read TGTGCCAGCAGCTCCGGACAGGGGCCCTACGAGCAGTACTTC.

This clone came up a few times. The chain has TRBV13 and TRBJ2-1, with TRBD2 as a possible D gene (5 bases). The CDR3 consists of 14 residues. The germline CDR1 and CDR2 sequences are PRHDT and FYEKMQ (reference sequence). The V end was cut by 5 bases, the J end by 4 bases, with 12 bases between. DNA of the CDR3: TGTGCCAGCAGCCCGTGGACGGGATACAATGAGCAGTTCTTC. This gives the protein CASSPWTGYNEQFF.

The chain links TRBV7-3 to TRBJ2-1, with D perhaps matching TRBD1 (6 bases). The CDR3 runs to 17 residues. CDR1 and CDR2 from the germline V gene are SGHTA and FQGTGA. V was trimmed by 0 bases and J by 9 bases, leaving 21 bases between them. CDR3 region: CASSLTVGTNHYSEQFF. CDR3 nucleotide sequence: TGTGCCAGCAGCTTAACTGTTGGGACAAACCATTATAGTGAGCAGTTCTTC.

This clone was counted a few times. The rearrangement uses TRBV7-3 and TRBJ2-3; 8 bases agree with TRBD2. The CDR3 contains 16 residues. Germline V gives CDR1 SGHTA, CDR2 FQGTGA. The ends lost 3 bases at V and 2 bases at J; junction bases unmatched: 7. Here the CDR3 DNA reads TGTGCCAGCAGCTTGAATCGGGGGGGGGACACAGATACGCAGTATTTT. Amino acid sequence: CASSLNRGGDTDTQYF.

This sequence joins TRBV6-1 and TRBJ2-7; TRBD2 might be the D (6 bases). The CDR3 spans 12 residues. Germline values: CDR1 MNHNS, CDR2 SASEGT. With 10 bases removed from V and 3 bases from J, the gap between germline ends came to 13 bases. The CDR3 sequence: CATGDSLYEQYF. Written as DNA, the CDR3 is TGTGCCACCGGGGACTCCCTCTACGAGCAGTACTTC.

This clone rates as medium-sized (0.01 to 0.1%). V usage is TRBV6-6 and J usage is TRBJ2-5; D is possibly TRBD2 (5 bases). The CDR3 extends over 16 amino acids. Per germline, CDR1 MNHNY and CDR2 SVGAGI (reference sequence). Deletions cut 2 bases from V and 2 bases from J, with 15 bases between. CDR3 region: CASSYVVARGQETQYF. The DNA of the CDR3 is TGTGCCAGCAGTTACGTCGTAGCACGGGGACAAGAGACCCAGTACTTC.

This clone was counted only a few times. CDR3: CASSIWGHGNTEAFF. The DNA of the CDR3 is TGTGCCAGTAGTATATGGGGACACGGAAACACTGAAGCTTTCTTT. The chain carries TRBV19 and TRBJ1-1; D possibly corresponds to TRBD1 (6 bases). This CDR3 spans 15 amino acids. Trimming stripped 2 bases from V and 2 bases from J, with 12 bases between. Germline V CDR1 and CDR2: LNHDA, SQIVND (reference sequence).

The rearrangement links TRBV22-1 to TRBJ2-6; the table's D call of TRBD2 was not tested on the DNA. TRBV22-1 constitutes a pseudogene. CDR3 length equals 18 residues. CDR3 sequence (DNA): TGTCCTGGGAGACGTGGAAGAAAGCGAACAAGTCGGGCCAACGTCCTGACTTTC. This encodes CPGRRGRKRTSRANVLTF.

The chain combines TRBV12-5 with TRBJ2-2; 11 nucleotides align to TRBD1. CDR1 and CDR2 (germline): LGHNT, FRNRAP. V shed 7 bases, J shed 7 bases, and the junction held 8 bases outside the gene matches. This CDR3 has 15 amino acids. The CDR3 protein is CASAPGQGAVGELFF. The CDR3 coding sequence is TGTGCTAGTGCACCCGGACAGGGGGCCGTCGGGGAGCTGTTTTTT.